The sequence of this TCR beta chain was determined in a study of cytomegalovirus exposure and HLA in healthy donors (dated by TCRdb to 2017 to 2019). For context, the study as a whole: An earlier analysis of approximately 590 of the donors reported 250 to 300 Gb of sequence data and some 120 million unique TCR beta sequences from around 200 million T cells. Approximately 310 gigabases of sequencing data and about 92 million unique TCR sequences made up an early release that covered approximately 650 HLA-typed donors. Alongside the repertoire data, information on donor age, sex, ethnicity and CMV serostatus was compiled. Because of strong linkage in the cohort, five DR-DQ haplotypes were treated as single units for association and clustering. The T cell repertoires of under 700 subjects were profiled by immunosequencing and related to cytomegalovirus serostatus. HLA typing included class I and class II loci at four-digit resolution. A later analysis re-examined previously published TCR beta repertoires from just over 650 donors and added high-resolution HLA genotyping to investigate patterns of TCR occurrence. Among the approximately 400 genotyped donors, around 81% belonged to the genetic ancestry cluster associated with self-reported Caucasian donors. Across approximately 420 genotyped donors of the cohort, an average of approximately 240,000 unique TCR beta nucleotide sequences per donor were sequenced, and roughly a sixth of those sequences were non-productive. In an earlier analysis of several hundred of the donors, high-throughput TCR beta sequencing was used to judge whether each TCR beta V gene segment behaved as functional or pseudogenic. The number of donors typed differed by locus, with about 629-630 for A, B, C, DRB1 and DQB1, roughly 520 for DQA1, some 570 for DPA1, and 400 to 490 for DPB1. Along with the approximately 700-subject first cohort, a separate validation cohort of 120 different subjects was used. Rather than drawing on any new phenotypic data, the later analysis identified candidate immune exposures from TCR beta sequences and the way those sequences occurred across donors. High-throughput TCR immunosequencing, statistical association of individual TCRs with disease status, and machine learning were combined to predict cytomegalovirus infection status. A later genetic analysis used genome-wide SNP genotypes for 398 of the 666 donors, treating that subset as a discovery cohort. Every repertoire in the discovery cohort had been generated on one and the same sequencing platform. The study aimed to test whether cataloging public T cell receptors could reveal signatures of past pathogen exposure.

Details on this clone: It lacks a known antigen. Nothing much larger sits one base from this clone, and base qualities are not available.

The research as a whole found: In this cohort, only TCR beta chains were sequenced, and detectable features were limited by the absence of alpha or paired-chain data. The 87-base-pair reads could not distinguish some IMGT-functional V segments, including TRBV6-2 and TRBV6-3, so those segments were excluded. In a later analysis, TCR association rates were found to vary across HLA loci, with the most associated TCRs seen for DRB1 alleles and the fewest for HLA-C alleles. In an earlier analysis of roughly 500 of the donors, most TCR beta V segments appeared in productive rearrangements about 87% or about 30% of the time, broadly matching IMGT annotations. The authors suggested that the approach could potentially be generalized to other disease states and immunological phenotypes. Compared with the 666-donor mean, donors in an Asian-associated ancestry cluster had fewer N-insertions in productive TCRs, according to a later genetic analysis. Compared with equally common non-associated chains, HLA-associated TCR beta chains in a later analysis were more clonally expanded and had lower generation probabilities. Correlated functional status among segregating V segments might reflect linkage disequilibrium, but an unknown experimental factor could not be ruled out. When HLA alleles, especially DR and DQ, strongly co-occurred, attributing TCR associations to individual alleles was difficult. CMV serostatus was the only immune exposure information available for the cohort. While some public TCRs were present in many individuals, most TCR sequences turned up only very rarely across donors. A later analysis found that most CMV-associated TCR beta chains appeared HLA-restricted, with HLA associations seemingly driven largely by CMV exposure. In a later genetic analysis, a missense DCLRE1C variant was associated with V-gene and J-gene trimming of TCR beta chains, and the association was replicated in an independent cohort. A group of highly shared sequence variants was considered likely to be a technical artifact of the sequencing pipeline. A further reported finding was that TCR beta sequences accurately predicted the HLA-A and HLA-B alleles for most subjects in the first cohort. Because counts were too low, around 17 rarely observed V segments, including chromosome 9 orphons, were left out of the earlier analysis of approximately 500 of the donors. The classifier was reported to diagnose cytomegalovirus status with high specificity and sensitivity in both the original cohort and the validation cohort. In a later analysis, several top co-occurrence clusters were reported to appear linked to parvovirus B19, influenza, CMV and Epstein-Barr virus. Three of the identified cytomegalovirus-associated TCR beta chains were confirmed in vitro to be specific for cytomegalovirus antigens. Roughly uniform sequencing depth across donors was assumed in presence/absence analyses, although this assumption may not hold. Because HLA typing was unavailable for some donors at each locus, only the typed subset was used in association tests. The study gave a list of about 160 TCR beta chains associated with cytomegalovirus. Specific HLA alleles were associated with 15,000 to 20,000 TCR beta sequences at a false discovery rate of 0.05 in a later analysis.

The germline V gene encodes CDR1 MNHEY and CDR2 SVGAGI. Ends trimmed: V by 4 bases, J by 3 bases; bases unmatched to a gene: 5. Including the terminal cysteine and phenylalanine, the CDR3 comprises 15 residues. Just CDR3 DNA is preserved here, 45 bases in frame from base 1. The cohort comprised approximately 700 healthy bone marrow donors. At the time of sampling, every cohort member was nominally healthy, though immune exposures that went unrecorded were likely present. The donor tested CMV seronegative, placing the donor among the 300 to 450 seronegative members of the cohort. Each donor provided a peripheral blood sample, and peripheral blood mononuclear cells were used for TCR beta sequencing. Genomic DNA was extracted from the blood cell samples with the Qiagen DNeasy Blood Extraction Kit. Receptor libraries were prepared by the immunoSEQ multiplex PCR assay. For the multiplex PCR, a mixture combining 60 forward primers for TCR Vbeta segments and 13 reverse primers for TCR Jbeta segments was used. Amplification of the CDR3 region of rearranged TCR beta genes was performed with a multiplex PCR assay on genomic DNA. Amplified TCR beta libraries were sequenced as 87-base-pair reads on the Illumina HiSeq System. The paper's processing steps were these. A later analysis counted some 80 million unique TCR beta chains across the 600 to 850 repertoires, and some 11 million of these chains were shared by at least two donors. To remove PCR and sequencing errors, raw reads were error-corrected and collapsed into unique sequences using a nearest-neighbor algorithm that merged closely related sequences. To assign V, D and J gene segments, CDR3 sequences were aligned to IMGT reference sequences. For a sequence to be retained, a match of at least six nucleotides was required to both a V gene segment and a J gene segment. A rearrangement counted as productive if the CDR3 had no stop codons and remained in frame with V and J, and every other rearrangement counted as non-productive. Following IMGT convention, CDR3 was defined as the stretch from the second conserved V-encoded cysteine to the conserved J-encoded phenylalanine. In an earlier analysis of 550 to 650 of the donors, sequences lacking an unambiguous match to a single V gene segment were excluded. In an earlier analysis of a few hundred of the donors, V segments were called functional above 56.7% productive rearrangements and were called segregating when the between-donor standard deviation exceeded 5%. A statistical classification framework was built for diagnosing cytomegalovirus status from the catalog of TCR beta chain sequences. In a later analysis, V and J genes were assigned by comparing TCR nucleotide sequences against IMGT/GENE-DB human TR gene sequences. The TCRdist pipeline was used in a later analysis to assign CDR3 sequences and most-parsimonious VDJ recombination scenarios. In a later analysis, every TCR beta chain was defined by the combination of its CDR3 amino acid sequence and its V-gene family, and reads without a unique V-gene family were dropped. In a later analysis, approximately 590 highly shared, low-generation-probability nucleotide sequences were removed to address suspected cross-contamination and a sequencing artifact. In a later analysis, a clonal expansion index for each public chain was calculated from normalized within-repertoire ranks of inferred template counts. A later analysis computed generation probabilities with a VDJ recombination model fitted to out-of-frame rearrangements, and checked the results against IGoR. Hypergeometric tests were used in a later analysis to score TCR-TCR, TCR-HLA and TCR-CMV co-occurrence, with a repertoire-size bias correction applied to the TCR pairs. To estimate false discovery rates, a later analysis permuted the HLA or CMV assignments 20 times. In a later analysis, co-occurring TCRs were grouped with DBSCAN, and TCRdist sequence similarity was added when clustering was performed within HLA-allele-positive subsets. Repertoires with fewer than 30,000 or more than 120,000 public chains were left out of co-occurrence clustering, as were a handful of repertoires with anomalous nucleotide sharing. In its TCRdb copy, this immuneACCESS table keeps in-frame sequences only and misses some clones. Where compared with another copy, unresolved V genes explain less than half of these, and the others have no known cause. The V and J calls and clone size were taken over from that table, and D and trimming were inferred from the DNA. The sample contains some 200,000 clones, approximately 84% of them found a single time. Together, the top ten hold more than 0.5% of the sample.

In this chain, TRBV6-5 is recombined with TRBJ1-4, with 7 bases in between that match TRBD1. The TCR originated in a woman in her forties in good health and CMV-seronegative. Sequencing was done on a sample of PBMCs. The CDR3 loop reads CASSFTQGPNEKLFF. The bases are TGTGCCAGCAGTTTCACACAGGGGCCTAATGAAAAACTGTTTTTT.